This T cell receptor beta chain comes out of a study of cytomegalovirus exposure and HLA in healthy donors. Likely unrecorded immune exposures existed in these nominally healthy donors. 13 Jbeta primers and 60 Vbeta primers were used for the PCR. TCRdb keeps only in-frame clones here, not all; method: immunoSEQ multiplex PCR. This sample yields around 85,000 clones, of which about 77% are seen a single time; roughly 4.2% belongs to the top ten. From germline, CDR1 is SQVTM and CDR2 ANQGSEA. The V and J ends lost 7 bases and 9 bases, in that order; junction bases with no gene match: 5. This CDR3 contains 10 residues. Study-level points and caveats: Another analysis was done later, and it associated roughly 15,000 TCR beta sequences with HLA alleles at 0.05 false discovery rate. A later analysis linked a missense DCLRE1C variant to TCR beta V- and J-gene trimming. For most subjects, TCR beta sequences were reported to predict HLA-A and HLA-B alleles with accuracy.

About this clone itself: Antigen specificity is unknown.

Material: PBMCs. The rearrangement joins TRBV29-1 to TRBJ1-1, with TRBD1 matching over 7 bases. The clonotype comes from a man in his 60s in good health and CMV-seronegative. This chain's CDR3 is CSAKGAQAFF. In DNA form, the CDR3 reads TGCAGCGCCAAGGGGGCCCAAGCTTTCTTT.